This record concerns one TCR beta chain sequence. This entry belongs to a study of blood T cell repertoires in COVID-19. Study summary: There were acute and convalescent COVID-19 samples, and they came from the United States, Italy and Spain. Nucleic acid was either cDNA or gDNA, and it came from T cells, B-cell-depleted T cells, or PBMCs.

As originally analysed: From reference gene primer amplification, estimates of nucleated cell counts were derived. Data came from immunoSEQ multiplex PCR; TCRdb stores just in-frame clones and leaves some out. D and trimming were read from the DNA, whereas the V and J calls and clone size are those reported in that table. The table records 250,000 to 350,000 clones, roughly 89% of them present only once. CDR3 length: 15 residues. Germline CDR1 reads MNHEY; CDR2 reads SVGAGI. V lost 3 bases, J lost 3 bases, and 5 bases stayed unmatched. Self-reported history from a screening survey and questionnaire set each donor's cohort.

The source of this sequence is a woman under 30 with acute COVID-19. Sample: PBMCs or T cells enriched from blood (not recorded which). The chain recombines TRBV6-5 with TRBJ2-5; 9 nucleotides line up with TRBD2. The CDR3 sequence: CASSYHAGGEETQYF. The CDR3 nucleotides read TGTGCCAGCAGTTATCACGCGGGAGGGGAAGAGACCCAGTACTTC.